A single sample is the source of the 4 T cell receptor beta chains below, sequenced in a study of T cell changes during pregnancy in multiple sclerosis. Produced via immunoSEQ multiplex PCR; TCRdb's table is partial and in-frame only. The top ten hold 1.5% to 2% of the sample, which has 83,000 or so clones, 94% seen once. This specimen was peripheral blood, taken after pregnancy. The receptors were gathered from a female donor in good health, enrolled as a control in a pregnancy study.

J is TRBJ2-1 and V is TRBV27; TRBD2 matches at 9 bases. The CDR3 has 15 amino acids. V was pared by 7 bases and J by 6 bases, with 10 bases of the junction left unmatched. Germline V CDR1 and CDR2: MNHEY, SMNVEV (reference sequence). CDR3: CASTFGASGTNEQFF. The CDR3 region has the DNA TGTGCCAGCACCTTTGGGGCTAGCGGGACCAATGAGCAGTTCTTC.

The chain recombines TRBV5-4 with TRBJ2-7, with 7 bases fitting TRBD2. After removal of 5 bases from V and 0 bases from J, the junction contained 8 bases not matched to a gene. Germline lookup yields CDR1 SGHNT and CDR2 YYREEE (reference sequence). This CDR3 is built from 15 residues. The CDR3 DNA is TGTGCCAGCAGTCTACCCGGGGGGAGCTCCTACGAGCAGTACTTC. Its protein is CASSLPGGSSYEQYF.

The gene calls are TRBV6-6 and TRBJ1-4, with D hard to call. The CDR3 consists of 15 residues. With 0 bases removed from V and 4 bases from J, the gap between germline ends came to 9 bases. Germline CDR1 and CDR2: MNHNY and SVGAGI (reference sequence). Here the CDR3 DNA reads TGTGCCAGCAGTTACTCGGGCAGGATTAATGAAAAACTGTTTTTT. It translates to CASSYSGRINEKLFF.

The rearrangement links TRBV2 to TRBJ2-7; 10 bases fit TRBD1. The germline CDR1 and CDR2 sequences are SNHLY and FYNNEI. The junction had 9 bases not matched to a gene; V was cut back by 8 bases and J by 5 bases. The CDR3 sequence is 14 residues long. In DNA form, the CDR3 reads TGTGCCAGCCTCCGGGACAGGGGAACCGACGAGCAGTACTTC. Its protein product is CASLRDRGTDEQYF.